The rows below give T cell receptor beta chains drawn from one sample of a study of blood T cells in healthy people across ages. MiXCR was run by TCRdb on the 5' RACE reads, yielding one entry per CDR3 protein. The table lists around 1,900,000 distinct CDR3 sequences, about two fifths of them singletons. Sequenced sample: blood. The receptors were sampled from a human donor in good health. Both conserved end residues are part of each CDR3. The D gene is left open where the match is weak. A clone size is listed for some rows: how often the clone was seen (once, few, many), or a class if it is expanded.

>TRBJ2-7|few|TRBV4-2|-
CASSQDFGGMVPYEQYF
TGTGCCAGCAGCCAAGATTTTGGGGGCATGGTTCCCTACGAGCAGTACTTC
>TRBJ1-5|-|TRBV12-3/TRBV12-4|-
CASSVTSGFGQPQHF
TGTGCCAGCAGCGTGACGTCGGGGTTCGGTCAGCCCCAGCATTTT
>TRBJ2-4|-|TRBV30|-
CAWSVSYIQYF
TGTGCCTGGAGTGTATCTTACATTCAGTACTTC
>TRBJ2-1|-|TRBV5-1|-
CASSLAPTYNEQFF
TGCGCCAGCAGCTTGGCACCCACCTACAATGAGCAGTTCTTC
>TRBJ2-1|few|TRBV12-3/TRBV12-4|-
CASSPGLVQANEQFF
TGTGCCAGCAGCCCGGGACTGGTACAGGCCAATGAGCAGTTCTTC
>TRBJ1-1|-|TRBV4-1|-
CASSLGTLMGSEAFF
TGCGCCAGCAGCCTGGGGACTCTCATGGGGTCTGAAGCTTTCTTT
>TRBJ2-5|-|TRBV12-3/TRBV12-4|TRBD2
CASSHWTSGGETRYF
TGTGCCAGCAGTCATTGGACTAGCGGGGGGGAGACCCGGTACTTC
>TRBJ2-5|few|TRBV6-2/TRBV6-3|-
CASSWRPETQYF
TGTGCCAGCAGTTGGAGGCCGGAGACCCAGTACTTC
>TRBJ2-1|-|TRBV20-1|-
CSVIPGSRGRLETQFF
TGCAGTGTGATCCCCGGCAGTAGGGGGAGGCTAGAGACCCAGTTCTTC
>TRBJ1-3|-|TRBV2|-
CASNPTGYHSGNTIYF
TGTGCCAGCAATCCGACGGGTTATCACTCTGGAAACACCATATATTTT
>TRBJ1-2|many|TRBV4-3|-
CASSQGTYGYTF
TGCGCCAGCAGCCAGGGGACCTATGGCTACACCTTC
>TRBJ2-3|-|TRBV27|-
CASSPIGQFADTQYF
TGTGCCAGCAGTCCGATCGGACAGTTCGCAGATACGCAGTATTTT
>TRBJ1-4|-|TRBV14|-
CASSQDLEGELFF
TGTGCCAGCAGCCAAGATCTTGAAGGAGAACTGTTTTTT
>TRBJ1-1|-|TRBV18|-
CASSPGPPGWGNTEAFF
TGTGCCAGCTCACCAGGGCCGCCTGGGTGGGGGAACACTGAAGCTTTCTTT